This T cell receptor (beta chain) was sequenced during a study of PD-1 blockade in mismatch repair-deficient tumors (TCRdb year 2017). Some background on the complete study: Between late 2013 and late 2016, some 92 consecutive patients with some 12 mismatch repair-deficient cancer types, all previously treated and progressing, were enrolled in the trial. Tumor-associated T cell clones in the peripheral blood of patients responding to PD-1 blockade were tracked using deep sequencing of TCR CDR3 regions.

The receptor library was made with the immunoSEQ multiplex PCR assay. TCRdb stores this immuneACCESS table with in-frame sequences only. Part of the clones is absent; in the studies checked, under half of the shortfall reflects unresolved V genes, and no reason is known for the rest. The sample table holds about 68,000 clones, of which approximately 78% were seen once. Together, the top ten hold over 4.5% of the sample. In regard to this clone: This clone's antigen is unknown. Base qualities are not provided; no much larger clone lies one nucleotide away.

Mismatch repair deficiency was established in every enrolled patient by polymerase chain reaction or immunohistochemistry. TCR sequencing was performed for three patients who responded to pembrolizumab therapy. The phase II trial prospectively evaluated PD-1 blockade with pembrolizumab in advanced mismatch repair-deficient cancers, independent of tissue of origin. Peripheral blood T cell samples were collected serially, before PD-1 blockade began and at several time points afterward. Blood sampling times were expressed in weeks after the first pembrolizumab dose. Summary of the overall study and its limitations: Clones residing in the tumor, which were often undetectable in blood before treatment, expanded quickly after pembrolizumab and then contracted, generally before radiologic responses.

The CDR3 starts with the cysteine, ends with the phenylalanine, and has 14 residues. Only the CDR3 DNA stays, 42 bases, in frame from base 1. At the junction V is shortened by 8 bases and J by 4 bases; bases outside the gene matches: 7. The germline V gene encodes CDR1 MDHEN and CDR2 SYDVKM. The clonotype was recovered from an adult with mismatch repair-deficient cancer. The chain was built from TRBV28 and TRBJ2-2, with TRBD1 matching 7 junction bases. The sample was peripheral blood, taken 2 weeks after starting pembrolizumab. The DNA reads TGTGCCAGCGGAGCCACAGGGGTCACCGGGGAGCTGTTTTTT. Translated, this is CASGATGVTGELFF.